This paragraph reports one T cell receptor beta chain. Source study methods: Amplification of reference gene primers provided the estimated nucleated cell counts. Sequenced by immunoSEQ multiplex PCR; TCRdb stores in-frame clones only, minus some. V and J calls plus clone size are reproduced from that table; the DNA served to infer D and trimming. Seen here are approximately 200,000 clones, 65% to 90% observed once, and the top ten hold around 11%. This sample was taken from a study of blood T cell repertoires in COVID-19. Those who participated ranged in age from roughly 18 to 89 years and resided in 20 to 25 US areas. Assignments of participants to cohorts depended upon their own reported clinical history. Recovered status in Cohort 3 required two negative PCRs, clearance, or symptom resolution. The sequence derives from a man between 40 and 49 years old who had recovered from COVID-19. Sequencing was done on a sample of PBMCs or T cells enriched from blood (not recorded which).

The CDR3 DNA follows: TGCGCCAGCAGCATCGACAGCAATACTGAAGCTTTCTTT. It encodes CASSIDSNTEAFF. The chain has TRBV5-1 and TRBJ1-1; TRBD1 is a possible D gene (5 bases). V dropped 4 bases and J dropped 5 bases, with 12 bases sitting between them. Germline lookup yields CDR1 SGHRS and CDR2 YFSETQ. The CDR3 sequence is 13 residues long.